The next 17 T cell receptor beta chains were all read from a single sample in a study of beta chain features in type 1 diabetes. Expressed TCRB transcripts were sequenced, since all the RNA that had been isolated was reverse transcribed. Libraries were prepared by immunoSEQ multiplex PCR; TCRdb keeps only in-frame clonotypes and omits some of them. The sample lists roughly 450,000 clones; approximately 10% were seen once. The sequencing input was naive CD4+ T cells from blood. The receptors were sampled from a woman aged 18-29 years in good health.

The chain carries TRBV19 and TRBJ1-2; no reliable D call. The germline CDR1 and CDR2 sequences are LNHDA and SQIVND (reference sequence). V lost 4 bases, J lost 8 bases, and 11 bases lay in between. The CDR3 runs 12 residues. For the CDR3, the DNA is TGTGCCAGTAGTACGAGAGGTGGGGGCTACACCTTC. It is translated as CASSTRGGGYTF.

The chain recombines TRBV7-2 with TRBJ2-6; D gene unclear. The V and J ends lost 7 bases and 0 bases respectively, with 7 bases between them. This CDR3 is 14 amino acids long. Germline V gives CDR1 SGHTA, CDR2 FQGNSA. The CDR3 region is CASTNRSGANVLTF. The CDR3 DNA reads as TGTGCCAGCACCAATCGCTCTGGGGCCAACGTCCTGACTTTC. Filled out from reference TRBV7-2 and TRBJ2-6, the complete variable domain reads GAGVSQSPSNKVTEKGKDVELRCDPISGHTALYWYRQSLGQGLEFLIYFQGNSAPDKSGLPSDRFSAERTGGSVSTLTIQRTQQEDSAVYLCASTNRSGANVLTFGAGSRLTVL.

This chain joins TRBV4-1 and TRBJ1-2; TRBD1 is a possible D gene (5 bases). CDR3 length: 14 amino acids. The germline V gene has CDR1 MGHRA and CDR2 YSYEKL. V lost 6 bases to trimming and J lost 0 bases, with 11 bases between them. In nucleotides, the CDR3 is TGCGCCAGCAGGCTCCAGGGTTCTAACTATGGCTACACCTTC. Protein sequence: CASRLQGSNYGYTF.

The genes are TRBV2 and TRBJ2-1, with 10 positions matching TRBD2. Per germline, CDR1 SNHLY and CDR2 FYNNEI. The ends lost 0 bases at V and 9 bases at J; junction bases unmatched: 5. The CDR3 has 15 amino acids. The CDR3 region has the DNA TGTGCCAGCAGTGAAGCGCGAAGCGGGAGGGGTGAGCAGTTCTTC. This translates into CASSEARSGRGEQFF. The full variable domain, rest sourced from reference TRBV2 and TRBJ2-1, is EPEVTQTPSHQVTQMGQEVILRCVPISNHLYFYWYRQILGQKVEFLVSFYNNEISEKSEIFDDQFSVERPDGSNFTLKIRSTKLEDSAMYFCASSEARSGRGEQFFGPGTRLTVL.

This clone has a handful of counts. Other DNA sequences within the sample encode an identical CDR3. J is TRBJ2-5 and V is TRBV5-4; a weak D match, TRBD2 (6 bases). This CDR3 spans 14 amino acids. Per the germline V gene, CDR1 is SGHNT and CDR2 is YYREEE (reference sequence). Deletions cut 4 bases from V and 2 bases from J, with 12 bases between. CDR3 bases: TGTGCCAGCAGCCTCGGGACTTCTCAAGAGACCCAGTACTTC. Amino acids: CASSLGTSQETQYF.

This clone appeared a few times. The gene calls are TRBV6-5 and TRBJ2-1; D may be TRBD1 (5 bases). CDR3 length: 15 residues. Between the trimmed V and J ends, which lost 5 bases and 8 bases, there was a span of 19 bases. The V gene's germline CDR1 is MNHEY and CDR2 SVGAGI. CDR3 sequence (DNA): TGTGCCAGCAGTGGGTCAGGGATTTACGGCGATGAGCAGTTCTTC. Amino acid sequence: CASSGSGIYGDEQFF.

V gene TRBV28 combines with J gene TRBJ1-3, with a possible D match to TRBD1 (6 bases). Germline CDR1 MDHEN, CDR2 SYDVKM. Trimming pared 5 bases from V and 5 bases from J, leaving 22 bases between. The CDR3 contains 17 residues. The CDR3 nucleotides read TGTGCCAGCAGTCCCATCGACAGGAGGAAAGCCAGAAACACCATATATTTT. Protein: CASSPIDRRKARNTIYF.

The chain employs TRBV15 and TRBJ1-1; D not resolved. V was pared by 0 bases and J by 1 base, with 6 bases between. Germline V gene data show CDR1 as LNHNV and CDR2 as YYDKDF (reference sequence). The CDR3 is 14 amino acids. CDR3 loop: CATSRDLANTEAFF. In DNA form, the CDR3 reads TGTGCCACCAGCAGAGATTTGGCGAACACTGAAGCTTTCTTT.

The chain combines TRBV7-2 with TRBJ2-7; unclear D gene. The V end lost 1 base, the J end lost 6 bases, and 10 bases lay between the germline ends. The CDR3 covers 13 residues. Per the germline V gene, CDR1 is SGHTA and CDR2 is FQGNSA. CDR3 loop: CASSLDGYREQYV. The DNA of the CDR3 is TGTGCCAGCAGCTTAGATGGCTACCGCGAGCAGTACGTC.

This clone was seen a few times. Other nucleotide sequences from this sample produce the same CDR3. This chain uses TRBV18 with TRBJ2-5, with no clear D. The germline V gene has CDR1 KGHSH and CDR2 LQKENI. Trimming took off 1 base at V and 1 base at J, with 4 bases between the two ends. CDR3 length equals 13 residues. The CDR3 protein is CASSPRGQETQYF. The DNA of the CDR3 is TGTGCCAGCTCACCACGGGGCCAAGAGACCCAGTACTTC.

The CDR3 protein is CASSVDPKATEAFF. In DNA, the CDR3 is TGTGCCAGCAGCGTAGATCCTAAGGCCACTGAAGCTTTCTTT. The chain carries TRBV9 and TRBJ1-1; no firm D call. The CDR3 sequence is 14 residues long. Trimming left V 0 bases short and J 4 bases short, with 10 bases between. Germline V gene data show CDR1 as SGDLS and CDR2 as YYNGEE.

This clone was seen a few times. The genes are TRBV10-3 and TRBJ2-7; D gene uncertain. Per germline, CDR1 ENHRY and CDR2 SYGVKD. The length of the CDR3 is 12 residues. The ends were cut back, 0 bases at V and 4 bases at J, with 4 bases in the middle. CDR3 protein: CAISESTYEQYV. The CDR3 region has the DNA TGTGCCATCAGTGAGTCGACTTACGAGCAGTACGTC.

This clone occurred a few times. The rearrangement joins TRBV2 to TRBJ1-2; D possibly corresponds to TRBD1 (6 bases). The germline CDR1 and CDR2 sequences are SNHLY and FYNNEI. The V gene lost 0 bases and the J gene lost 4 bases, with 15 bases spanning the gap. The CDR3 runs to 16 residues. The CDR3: CASSEAHRAKGYGYTF. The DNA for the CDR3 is TGTGCCAGCAGTGAAGCACACAGGGCCAAGGGCTATGGCTACACCTTC.

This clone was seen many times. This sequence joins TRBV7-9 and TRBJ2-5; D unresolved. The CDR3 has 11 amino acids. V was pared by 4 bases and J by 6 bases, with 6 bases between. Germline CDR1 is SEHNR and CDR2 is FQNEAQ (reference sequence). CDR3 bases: TGTGCCAGCAGCTACGGACAGACCCAGTACTTC. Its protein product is CASSYGQTQYF.

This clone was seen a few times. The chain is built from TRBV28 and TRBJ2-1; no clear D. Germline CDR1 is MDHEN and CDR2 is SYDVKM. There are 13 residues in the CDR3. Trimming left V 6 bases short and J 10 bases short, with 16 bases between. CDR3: CASSYPTAREQFF. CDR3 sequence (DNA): TGTGCCAGCAGCTACCCTACAGCAAGGGAGCAGTTCTTC.

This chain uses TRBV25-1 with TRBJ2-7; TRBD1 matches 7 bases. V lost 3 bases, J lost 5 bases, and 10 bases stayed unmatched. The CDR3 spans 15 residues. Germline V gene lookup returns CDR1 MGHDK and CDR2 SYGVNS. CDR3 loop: CASSEIDRAGHEQYF. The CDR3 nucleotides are TGTGCCAGCAGTGAGATCGACAGGGCAGGGCACGAGCAGTACTTC.

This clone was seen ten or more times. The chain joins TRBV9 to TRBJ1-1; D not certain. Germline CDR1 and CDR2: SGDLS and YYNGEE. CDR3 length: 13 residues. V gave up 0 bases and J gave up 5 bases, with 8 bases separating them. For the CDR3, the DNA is TGTGCCAGCAGCGTAGTCATGGGGACTGAAGCTTTCTTT. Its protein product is CASSVVMGTEAFF.